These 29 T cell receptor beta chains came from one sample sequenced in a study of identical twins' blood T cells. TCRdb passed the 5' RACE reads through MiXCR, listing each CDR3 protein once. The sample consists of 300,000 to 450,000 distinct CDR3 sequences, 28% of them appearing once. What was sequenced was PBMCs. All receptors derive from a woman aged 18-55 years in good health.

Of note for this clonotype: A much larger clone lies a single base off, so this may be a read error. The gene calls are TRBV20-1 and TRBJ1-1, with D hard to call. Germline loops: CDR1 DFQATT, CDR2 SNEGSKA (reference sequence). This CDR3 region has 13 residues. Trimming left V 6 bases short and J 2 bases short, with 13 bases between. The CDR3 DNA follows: TGCAGTGCCCACGAGGAGATTAACACTGAAGCTTTCTTT. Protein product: CSAHEEINTEAFF.

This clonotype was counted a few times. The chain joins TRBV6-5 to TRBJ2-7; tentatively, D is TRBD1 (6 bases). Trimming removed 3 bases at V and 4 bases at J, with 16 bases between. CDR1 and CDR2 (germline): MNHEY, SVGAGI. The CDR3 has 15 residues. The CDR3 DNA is TGTGCCAGCAGTTATCTGTGGACAGAGCATTACGAGCAGTACTTC. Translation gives CASSYLWTEHYEQYF.

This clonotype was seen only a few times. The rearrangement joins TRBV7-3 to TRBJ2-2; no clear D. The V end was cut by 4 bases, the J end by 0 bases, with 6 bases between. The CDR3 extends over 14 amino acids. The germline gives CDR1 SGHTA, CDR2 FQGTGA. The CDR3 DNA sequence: TGTGCCAGCAGCTCTAAGGCGAACACCGGGGAGCTGTTTTTT. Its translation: CASSSKANTGELFF.

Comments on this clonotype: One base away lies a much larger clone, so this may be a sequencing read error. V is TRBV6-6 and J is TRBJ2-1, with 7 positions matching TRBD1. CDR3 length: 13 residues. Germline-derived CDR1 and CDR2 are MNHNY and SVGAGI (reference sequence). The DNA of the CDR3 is TGTGCCAGCATGGACAGGAACTACGATGAGCAGTTCTTC. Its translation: CASMDRNYDEQFF.

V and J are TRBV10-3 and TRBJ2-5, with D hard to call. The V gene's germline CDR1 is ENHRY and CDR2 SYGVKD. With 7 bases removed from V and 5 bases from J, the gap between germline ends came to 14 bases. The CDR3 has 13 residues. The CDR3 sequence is CAITGSVYETQYF. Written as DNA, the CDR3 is TGTGCCATCACCGGATCGGTGTACGAGACCCAGTACTTC.

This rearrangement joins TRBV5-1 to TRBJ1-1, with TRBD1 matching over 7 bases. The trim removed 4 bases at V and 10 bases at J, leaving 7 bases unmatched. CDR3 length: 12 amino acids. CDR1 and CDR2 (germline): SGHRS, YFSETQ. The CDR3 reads CASSPQGDAAFF. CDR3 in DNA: TGCGCCAGCAGCCCGCAGGGGGATGCAGCTTTCTTT.

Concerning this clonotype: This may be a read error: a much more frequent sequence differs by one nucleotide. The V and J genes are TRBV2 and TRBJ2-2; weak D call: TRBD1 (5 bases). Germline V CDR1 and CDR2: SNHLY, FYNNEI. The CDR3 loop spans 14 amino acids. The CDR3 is CASREGVWVGELFF. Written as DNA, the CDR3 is TGTGCCAGCAGGGAAGGGGTGTGGGTCGGGGAGCTGTTTTTT.

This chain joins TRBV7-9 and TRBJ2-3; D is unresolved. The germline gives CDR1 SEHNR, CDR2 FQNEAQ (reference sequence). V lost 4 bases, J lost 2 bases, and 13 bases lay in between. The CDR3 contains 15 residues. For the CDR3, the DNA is TGTGCCAGCAGCTACGGGCAGGTTTCCACAGATACGCAGTATTTT. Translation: CASSYGQVSTDTQYF.

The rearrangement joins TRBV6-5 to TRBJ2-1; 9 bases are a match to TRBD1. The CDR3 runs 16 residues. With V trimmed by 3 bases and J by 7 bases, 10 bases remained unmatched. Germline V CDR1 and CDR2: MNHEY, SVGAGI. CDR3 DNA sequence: TGTGCCAGCAGTTATGGGGACAGGGACTTGGGTAATGAGCAGTTCTTC. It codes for CASSYGDRDLGNEQFF.

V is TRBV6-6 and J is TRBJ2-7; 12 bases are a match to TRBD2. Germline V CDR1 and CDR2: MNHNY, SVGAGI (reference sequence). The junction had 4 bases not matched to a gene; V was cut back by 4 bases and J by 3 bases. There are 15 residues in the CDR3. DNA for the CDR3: TGTGCCAGCAGTTTCAAGACTAGCGGGAGCTACGAGCAGTACTTC. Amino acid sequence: CASSFKTSGSYEQYF.

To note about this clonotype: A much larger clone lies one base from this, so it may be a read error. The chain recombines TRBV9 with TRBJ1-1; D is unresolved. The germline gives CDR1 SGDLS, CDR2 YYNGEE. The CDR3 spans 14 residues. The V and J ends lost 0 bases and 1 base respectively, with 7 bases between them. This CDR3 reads CASSVELRNTEAFF. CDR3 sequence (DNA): TGTGCCAGCAGCGTAGAGTTGAGGAACACTGAAGCTTTCTTT.

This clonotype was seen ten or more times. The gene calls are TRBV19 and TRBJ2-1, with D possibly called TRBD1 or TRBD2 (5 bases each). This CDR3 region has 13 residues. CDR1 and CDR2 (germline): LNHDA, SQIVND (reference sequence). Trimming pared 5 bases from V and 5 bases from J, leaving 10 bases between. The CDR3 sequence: CASSVGTNNEQFF. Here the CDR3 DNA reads TGTGCCAGTAGTGTCGGGACGAACAATGAGCAGTTCTTC.

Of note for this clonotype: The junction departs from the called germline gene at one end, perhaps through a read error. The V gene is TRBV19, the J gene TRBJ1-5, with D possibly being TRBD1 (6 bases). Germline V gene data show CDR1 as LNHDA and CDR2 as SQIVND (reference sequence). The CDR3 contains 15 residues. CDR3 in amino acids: CATKWGTLIGQSQHF. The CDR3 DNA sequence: TGTGCCACCAAATGGGGGACACTGATTGGTCAGTCCCAGCATTTT.

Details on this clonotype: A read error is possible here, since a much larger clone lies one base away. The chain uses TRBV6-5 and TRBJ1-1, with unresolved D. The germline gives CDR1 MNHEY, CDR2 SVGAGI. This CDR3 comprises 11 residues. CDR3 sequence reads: CASKENIEAFF. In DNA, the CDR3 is TGTGCCAGCAAGGAAAACATTGAAGCTTTCTTT.

CDR3 in DNA: TGTGCCAGCAGTTTCCGGACGGTGGGGACTGAAGCTTTCTTT. It encodes CASSFRTVGTEAFF. V is TRBV12-3 or TRBV12-4 and J is TRBJ1-1; D is undetermined. The CDR3 consists of 14 residues. V was trimmed by 3 bases and J by 5 bases, leaving 13 bases between them.

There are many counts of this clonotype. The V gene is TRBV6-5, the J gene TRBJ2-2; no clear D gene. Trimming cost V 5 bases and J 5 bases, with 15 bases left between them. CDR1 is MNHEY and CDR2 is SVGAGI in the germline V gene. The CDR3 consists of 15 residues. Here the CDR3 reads CASSIVTLGTGELFF. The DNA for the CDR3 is TGTGCCAGCAGTATCGTGACTCTTGGTACCGGGGAGCTGTTTTTT.

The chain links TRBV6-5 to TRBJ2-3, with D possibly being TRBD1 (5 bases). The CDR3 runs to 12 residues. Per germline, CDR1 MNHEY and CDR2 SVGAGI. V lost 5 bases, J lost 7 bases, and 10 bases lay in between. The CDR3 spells CASSTRAHTQYF. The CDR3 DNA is TGTGCCAGCAGTACCAGGGCTCATACGCAGTATTTT.

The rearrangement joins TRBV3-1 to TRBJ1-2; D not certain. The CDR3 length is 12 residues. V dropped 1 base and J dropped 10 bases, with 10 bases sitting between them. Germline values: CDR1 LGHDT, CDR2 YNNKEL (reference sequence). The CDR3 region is CASSQVRTSYTF. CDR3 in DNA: TGTGCCAGCAGCCAAGTTAGGACCTCCTACACCTTC.

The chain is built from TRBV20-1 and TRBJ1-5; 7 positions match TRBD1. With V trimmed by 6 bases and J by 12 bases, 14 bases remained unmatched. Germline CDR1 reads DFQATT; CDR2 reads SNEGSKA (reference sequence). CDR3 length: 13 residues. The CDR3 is CSALQVDRDLQHF. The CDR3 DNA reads TGCAGTGCCCTACAGGTCGACAGGGACCTCCAGCATTTT.

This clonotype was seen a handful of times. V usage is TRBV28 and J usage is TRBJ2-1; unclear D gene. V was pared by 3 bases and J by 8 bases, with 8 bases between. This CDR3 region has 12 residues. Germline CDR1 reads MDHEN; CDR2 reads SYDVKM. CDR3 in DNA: TGTGCCAGCAGTTTGGAAATCGATGAGCAGTTCTTC. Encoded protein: CASSLEIDEQFF.

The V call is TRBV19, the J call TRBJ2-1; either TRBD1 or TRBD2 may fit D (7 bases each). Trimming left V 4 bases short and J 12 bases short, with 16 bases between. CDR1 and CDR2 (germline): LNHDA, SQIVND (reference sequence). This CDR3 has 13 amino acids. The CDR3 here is CASSTTRGGWQFF. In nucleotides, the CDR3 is TGTGCCAGTAGTACGACCAGGGGGGGATGGCAGTTCTTC.

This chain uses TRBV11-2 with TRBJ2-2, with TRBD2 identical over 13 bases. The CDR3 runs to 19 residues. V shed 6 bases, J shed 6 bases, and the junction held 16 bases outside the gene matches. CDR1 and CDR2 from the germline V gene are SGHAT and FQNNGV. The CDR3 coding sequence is TGTGCCAGCAGTCAAAGACTAGCGGGGGGCAGCTTGGGTCCCGGGGAGCTGTTTTTT. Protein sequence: CASSQRLAGGSLGPGELFF. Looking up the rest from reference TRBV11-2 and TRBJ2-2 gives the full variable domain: EAGVAQSPRYKIIEKRQSVAFWCNPISGHATLYWYQQILGQGPKLLIQFQNNGVVDDSQLPKDRFSAERLKGVDSTLKIQPAKLEDSAVYLCASSQRLAGGSLGPGELFFGEGSRLTVL.

The CDR3 is CASSLLAGVNNEQFF. CDR3 nucleotide sequence: TGTGCCAGCAGCTTACTCGCGGGAGTTAATAATGAGCAGTTCTTC. This chain links TRBV13 with TRBJ2-1; 7 bases agree with TRBD2. This CDR3 has 15 amino acids. Per the germline V gene, CDR1 is PRHDT and CDR2 is FYEKMQ (reference sequence). V lost 2 bases to trimming and J lost 7 bases; unmatched junction nucleotides: 8.

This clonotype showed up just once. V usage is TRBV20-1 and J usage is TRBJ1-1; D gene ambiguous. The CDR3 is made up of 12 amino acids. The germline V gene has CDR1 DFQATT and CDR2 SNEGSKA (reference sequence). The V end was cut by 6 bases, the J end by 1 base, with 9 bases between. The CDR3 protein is CSAEEGNTEAFF. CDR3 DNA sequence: TGCAGTGCCGAGGAAGGGAACACTGAAGCTTTCTTT.

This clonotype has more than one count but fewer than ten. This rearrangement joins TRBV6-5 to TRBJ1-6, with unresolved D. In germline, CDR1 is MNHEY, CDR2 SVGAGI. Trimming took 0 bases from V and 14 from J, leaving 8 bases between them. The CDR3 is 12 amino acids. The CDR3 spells CASSYSTGTLHF. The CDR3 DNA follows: TGTGCCAGCAGTTACTCGACCGGGACCCTCCACTTT.

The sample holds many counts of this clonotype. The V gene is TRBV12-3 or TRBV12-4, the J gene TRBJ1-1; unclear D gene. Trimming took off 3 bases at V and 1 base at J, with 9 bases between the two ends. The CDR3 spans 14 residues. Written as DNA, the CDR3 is TGTGCCAGCAGTTTCAGTCTAACGAACACTGAAGCTTTCTTT. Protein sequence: CASSFSLTNTEAFF.

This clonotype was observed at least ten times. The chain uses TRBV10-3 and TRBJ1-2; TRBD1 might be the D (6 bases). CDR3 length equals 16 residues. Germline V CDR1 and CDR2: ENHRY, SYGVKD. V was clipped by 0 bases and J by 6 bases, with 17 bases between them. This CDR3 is CAISESSTGAGHGYTF. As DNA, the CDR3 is TGTGCCATCAGTGAGTCGAGTACGGGGGCAGGACATGGCTACACCTTC.

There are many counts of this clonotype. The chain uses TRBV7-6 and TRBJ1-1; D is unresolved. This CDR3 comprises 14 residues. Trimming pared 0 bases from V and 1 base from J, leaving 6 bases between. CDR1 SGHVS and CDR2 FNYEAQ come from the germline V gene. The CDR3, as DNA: TGTGCCAGCAGCTTAGCGGCAGCGAACACTGAAGCTTTCTTT. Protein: CASSLAAANTEAFF. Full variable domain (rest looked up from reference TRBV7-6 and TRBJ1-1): GAGVSQSPRYKVTKRGQDVALRCDPISGHVSLYWYRQALGQGPEFLTYFNYEAQQDKSGLPNDRFSAERPEGSISTLTIQRTEQRDSAMYRCASSLAAANTEAFFGQGTRLTVV.

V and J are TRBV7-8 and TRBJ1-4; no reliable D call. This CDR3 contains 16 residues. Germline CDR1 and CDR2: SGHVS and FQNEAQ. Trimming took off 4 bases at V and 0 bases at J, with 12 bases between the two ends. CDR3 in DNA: TGTGCCAGCAGCTCCCCAGAGCGTGCAACTAATGAAAAACTGTTTTTT. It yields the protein CASSSPERATNEKLFF.